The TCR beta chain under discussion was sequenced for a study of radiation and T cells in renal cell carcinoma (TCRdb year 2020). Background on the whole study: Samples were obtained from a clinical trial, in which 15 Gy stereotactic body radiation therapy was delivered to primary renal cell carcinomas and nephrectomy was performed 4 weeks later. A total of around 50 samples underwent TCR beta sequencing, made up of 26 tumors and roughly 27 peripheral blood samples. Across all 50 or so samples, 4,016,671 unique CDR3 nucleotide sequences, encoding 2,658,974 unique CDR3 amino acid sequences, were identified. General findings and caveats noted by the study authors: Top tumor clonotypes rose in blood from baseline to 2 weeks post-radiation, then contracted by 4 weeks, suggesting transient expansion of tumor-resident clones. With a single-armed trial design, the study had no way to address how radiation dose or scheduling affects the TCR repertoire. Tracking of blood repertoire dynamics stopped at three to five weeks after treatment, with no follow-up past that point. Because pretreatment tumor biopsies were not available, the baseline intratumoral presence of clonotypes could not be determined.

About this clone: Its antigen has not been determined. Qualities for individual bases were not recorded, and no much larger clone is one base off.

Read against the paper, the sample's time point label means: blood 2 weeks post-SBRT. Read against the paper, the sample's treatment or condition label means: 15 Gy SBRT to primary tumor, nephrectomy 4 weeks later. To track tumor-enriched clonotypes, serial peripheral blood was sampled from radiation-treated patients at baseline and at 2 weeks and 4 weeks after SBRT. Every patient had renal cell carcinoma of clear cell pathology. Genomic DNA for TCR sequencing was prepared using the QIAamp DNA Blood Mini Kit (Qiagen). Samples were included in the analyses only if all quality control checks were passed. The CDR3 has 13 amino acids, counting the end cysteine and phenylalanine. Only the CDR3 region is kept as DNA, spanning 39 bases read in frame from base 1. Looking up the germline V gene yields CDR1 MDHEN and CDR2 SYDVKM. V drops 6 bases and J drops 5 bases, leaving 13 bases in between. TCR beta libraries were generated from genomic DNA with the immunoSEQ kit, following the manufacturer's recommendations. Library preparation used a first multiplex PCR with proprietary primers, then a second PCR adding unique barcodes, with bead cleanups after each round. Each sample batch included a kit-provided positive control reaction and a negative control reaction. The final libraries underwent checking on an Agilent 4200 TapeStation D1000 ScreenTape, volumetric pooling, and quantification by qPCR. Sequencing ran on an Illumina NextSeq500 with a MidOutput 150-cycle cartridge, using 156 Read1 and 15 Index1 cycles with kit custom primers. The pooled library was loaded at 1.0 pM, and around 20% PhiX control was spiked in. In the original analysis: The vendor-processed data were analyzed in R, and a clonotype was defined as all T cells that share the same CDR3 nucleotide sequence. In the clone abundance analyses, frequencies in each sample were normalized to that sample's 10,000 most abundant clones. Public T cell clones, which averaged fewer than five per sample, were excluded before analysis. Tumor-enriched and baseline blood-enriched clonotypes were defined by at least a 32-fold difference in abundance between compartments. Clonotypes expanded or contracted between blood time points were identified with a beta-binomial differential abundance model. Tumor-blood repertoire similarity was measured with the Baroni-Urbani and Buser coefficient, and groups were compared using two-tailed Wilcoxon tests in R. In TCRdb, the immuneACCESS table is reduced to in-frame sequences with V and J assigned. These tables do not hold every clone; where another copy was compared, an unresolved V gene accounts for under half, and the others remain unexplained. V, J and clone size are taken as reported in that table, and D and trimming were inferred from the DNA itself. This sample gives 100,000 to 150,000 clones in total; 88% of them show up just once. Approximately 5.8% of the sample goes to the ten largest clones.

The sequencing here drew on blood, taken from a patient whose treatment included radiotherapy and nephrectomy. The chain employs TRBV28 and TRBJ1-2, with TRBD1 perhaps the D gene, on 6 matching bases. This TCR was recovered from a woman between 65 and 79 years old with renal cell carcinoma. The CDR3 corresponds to CASSYRVTYGYTF. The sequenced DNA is TGTGCCAGCAGCTACAGGGTTACGTATGGCTACACCTTC.